Shown below are 13 T cell receptor beta chains from a single sample sequenced in a study of shared clonotypes between healthy human individuals. Only in-frame clones appear in the TCRdb table, and some are missing; sequencing was by immunoSEQ multiplex PCR. The sample lists more than 2 million clones; 95% were seen once. Sample: naive CD4+ T cells sorted from blood. Documented subset: CD45RA+ positively selected. The source of these receptors is a man aged 18 to 29 in good health.

This sequence joins TRBV6-5 and TRBJ1-5, with a weak D call TRBD1 (5 bases). From germline, CDR1 is MNHEY and CDR2 SVGAGI. The CDR3 contains 14 residues. The ends were cut back, 5 bases at V and 3 bases at J, with 11 bases in the middle. The CDR3 here is CASSRGVDNQPQHF. CDR3 DNA: TGTGCCAGCAGTCGAGGGGTCGACAATCAGCCCCAGCATTTT.

The chain has TRBV5-8 and TRBJ1-6; 8 bases are a match to TRBD1. Unmatched junction bases numbered 12, after V lost 3 bases and J lost 7 bases. CDR1 is SGHTS, CDR2 YDEGEE, per germline. This CDR3 is built from 17 residues. The CDR3 DNA reads as TGTGCCAGCAGCTCGGAGAGTCTACAGGGGGGCAATTCACCCCTCCACTTT. Amino acids: CASSSESLQGGNSPLHF.

The rearrangement uses TRBV7-9 and TRBJ2-3; a possible D gene is TRBD1 (5 bases). Trimming took 5 bases from V and 2 from J, leaving 14 bases between them. The germline V gene encodes CDR1 SEHNR and CDR2 FQNEAQ (reference sequence). There are 15 residues in the CDR3. Here the CDR3 reads CASSPGQGTTDTQYF. CDR3 sequence (DNA): TGTGCCAGCAGCCCTGGGCAGGGAACCACAGATACGCAGTATTTT.

Only one count was recorded for this clone. CDR3 nucleotide sequence: TGTGCCAGCTCACAAACTACTAGCACGGGCTACGAGCAGTACTTC. The encoded protein is CASSQTTSTGYEQYF. V usage is TRBV18 and J usage is TRBJ2-7; tentative D call: TRBD2 (6 bases). This CDR3 contains 15 residues. CDR1 is KGHSH, CDR2 LQKENI, per germline. V lost 4 bases and J 3 bases, leaving 16 bases between the germline ends.

The chain uses TRBV5-6 and TRBJ2-5; 7 bases map to TRBD2. Germline loops: CDR1 SGHDT, CDR2 YYEEEE. The CDR3 runs to 13 residues. The junction had 6 bases not matched to a gene; V was cut back by 5 bases and J by 5 bases. CDR3 nucleotides: TGTGCCAGCAGGCCAGCGGGGTTGGAGACCCAGTACTTC. It is translated as CASRPAGLETQYF.

CDR3 nucleotides: TGTGCCAGCAGCGCTGGGATGGTGAACACTGAAGCTTTCTTT. Protein: CASSAGMVNTEAFF. The chain couples TRBV9 to TRBJ1-1; D gene unclear. V dropped 3 bases and J dropped 0 bases, with 9 bases sitting between them. CDR3 length: 14 amino acids. CDR1 is SGDLS and CDR2 is YYNGEE in the germline V gene.

The V and J genes are TRBV27 and TRBJ2-2; D not certain. Per the germline V gene, CDR1 is MNHEY and CDR2 is SMNVEV (reference sequence). This CDR3 contains 12 residues. V lost 6 bases and J 6 bases, leaving 8 bases between the germline ends. CDR3 nucleotide sequence: TGTGCCAGCAGATTGAGTGCCGGGGAGCTGTTTTTT. Its protein product is CASRLSAGELFF.

This CDR3 reads CASSQDLAESSYEQYF. The CDR3 DNA follows: TGTGCCAGCAGCCAAGATCTAGCGGAAAGCTCCTACGAGCAGTACTTC. The V call is TRBV4-2, the J call TRBJ2-7; 7 bases fit TRBD2. CDR1 and CDR2 (germline): LGHNA, YNFKEQ. This CDR3 has 16 amino acids. V dropped 0 bases and J dropped 0; count of bases not matched to a gene: 5.

The rearrangement joins TRBV27 to TRBJ1-3; D unclear. The CDR3 runs 18 residues. Looked up from germline, CDR1 is MNHEY and CDR2 is SMNVEV (reference sequence). Between the trimmed V and J ends, which lost 5 bases and 0 bases, there was a span of 20 bases. Here the CDR3 reads CASSRRRPSDFSGNTIYF. In DNA, the CDR3 is TGTGCCAGCAGTCGTCGGCGACCGTCTGACTTCTCTGGAAACACCATATATTTT.

Note on this clone: The same CDR3 can be traced to other DNA sequences in this sample. The chain links TRBV6-5 to TRBJ1-1; D remains unclear. The CDR3 covers 13 residues. Trimming stripped 2 bases from V and 3 bases from J, with 7 bases between. Germline assignment: CDR1 MNHEY and CDR2 SVGAGI. The CDR3 sequence: CASSYRSDTEAFF. For the CDR3, the DNA is TGTGCCAGCAGTTACCGGAGCGACACTGAAGCTTTCTTT.

This sequence joins TRBV19 and TRBJ1-4, with D possibly being TRBD1 (6 bases). V was cut by 5 bases and J by 6 bases, with 16 bases left in between. The CDR3 length is 15 residues. Germline CDR1 reads LNHDA; CDR2 reads SQIVND (reference sequence). CDR3 residues: CASSSWTVGDEKLFF. The CDR3 DNA follows: TGTGCCAGTAGTTCCTGGACAGTAGGGGATGAAAAACTGTTTTTT.

The chain couples TRBV10-3 to TRBJ1-1; tentative D call: TRBD1 (5 bases). The V gene lost 2 bases and the J gene lost 2 bases, with 9 bases spanning the gap. Germline CDR1 ENHRY, CDR2 SYGVKD. CDR3 length equals 14 residues. DNA of the CDR3: TGTGCCATCAGTGAGGGGGGTGTTAACACTGAAGCTTTCTTT. Translation gives CAISEGGVNTEAFF.

The chain has TRBV4-3 and TRBJ2-6, with D tentatively TRBD1 (5 bases). Germline CDR1 reads LGHNA; CDR2 reads YSLEER. The CDR3 length is 17 residues. Trimming left V 0 bases short and J 1 base short, with 10 bases between. This CDR3 is CASSQDRVGSGANVLTF. The DNA of the CDR3 is TGCGCCAGCAGCCAAGACAGGGTCGGGTCTGGGGCCAACGTCCTGACTTTC.